Detailed here is one T cell receptor beta chain. Its specificity is not known. This sample is drawn from a study of Graves' ophthalmopathy and Graves' hyperthyroidism. General study findings and limits: Blood shared most expanded thyroid clonotypes above 0.001 frequency.

The germline CDR1 and CDR2 sequences are SQVTM and ANQGSEA. V dropped 6 bases and J dropped 8 bases, with 22 bases sitting between them. The CDR3 is 14 residues long. TCR beta CDR3 amplification used RNA transcripts. Second-round multiplex PCR came after first-round RT-PCR with HTBI primers. TCRdb redid the calling of the multiplex PCR reads with MiXCR, one entry per CDR3 protein. The data show over a million distinct CDR3 sequences, with 35% to 40% seen just once and approximately 12% held by the top ten. The receptor was derived from an adult man with Graves' hyperthyroidism. The rearrangement uses TRBV29-1 and TRBJ1-2; D is possibly TRBD1 (5 bases). The sequenced sample was peripheral blood or thyroid tissue (not recorded which). The CDR3 here is CSVREDTGAMGYTF. The CDR3, as DNA: TGCAGCGTGAGGGAGGACACCGGTGCTATGGGCTACACCTTC.